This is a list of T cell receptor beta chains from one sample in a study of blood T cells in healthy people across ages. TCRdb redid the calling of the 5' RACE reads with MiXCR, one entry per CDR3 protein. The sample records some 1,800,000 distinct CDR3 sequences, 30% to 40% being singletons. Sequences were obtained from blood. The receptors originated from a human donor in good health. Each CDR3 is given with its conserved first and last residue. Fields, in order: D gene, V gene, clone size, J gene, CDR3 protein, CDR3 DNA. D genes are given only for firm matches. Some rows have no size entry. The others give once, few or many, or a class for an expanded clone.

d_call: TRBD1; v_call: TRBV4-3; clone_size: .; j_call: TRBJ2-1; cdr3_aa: CASSHHGSRTGGSEQFF; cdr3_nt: TGCGCCAGCAGCCATCACGGTAGTCGGACAGGGGGCAGTGAGCAGTTCTTC
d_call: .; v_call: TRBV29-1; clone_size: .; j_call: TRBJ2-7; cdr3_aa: CSVEESSDEQYF; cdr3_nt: TGCAGCGTTGAAGAGAGCAGCGACGAGCAGTACTTC
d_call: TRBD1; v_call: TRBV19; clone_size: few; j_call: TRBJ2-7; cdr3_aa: CASSLRQGALNEQYF; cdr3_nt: TGTGCCAGTAGTCTAAGACAGGGGGCGCTTAACGAGCAGTACTTC
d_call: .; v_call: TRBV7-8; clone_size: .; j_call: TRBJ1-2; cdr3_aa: CASSLMLLGNYGYTF; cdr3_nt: TGTGCCAGCAGCTTAATGTTGTTAGGGAACTATGGCTACACCTTC
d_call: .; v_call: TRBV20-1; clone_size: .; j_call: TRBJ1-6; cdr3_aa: CSASGFSRGDNSPLHF; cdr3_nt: TGCAGTGCTAGCGGGTTCTCTCGGGGGGATAATTCACCCCTCCACTTT
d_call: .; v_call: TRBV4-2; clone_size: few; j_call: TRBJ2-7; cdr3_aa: CASSPRDTITSYEQYF; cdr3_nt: TGTGCCAGCAGCCCCCGGGACACCATTACCTCCTACGAGCAGTACTTC
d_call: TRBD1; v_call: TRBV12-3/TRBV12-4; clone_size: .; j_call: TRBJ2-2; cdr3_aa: CASSPEDRVDTGELFF; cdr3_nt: TGTGCCAGCAGTCCGGAGGACAGGGTAGATACCGGGGAGCTGTTTTTT
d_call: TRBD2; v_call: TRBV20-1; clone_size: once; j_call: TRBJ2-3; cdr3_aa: CSARARGGAVDTQYF; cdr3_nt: TGCAGTGCTAGAGCTCGGGGGGGCGCCGTTGATACGCAGTATTTT
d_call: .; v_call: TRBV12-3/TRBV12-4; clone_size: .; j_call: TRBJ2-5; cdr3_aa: CASTLTLQETQYF; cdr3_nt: TGTGCCAGCACTTTGACCCTCCAAGAGACCCAGTACTTC
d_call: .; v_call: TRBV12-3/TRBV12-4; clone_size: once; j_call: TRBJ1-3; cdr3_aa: CASSLGPTRNTIYF; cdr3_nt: TGTGCCAGCAGTTTAGGTCCAACGCGAAACACCATATATTTT
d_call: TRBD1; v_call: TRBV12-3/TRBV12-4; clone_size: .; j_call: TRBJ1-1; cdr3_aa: CASGRGQGSIGHTEAFF; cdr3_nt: TGTGCCAGCGGGAGGGGACAGGGGTCAATAGGACACACTGAAGCTTTCTTT
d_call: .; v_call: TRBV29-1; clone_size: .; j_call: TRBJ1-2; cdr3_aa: CSAQQRDYGYTF; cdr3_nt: TGCAGCGCCCAACAGCGAGACTATGGCTACACCTTC
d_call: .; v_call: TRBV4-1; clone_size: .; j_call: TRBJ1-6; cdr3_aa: CASSQMAGANQNSPLHF; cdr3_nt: TGCGCCAGCAGCCAAATGGCAGGGGCGAACCAAAATTCACCCCTCCACTTT
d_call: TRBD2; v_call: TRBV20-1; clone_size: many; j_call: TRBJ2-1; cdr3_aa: CSARDLRRGGARDEQFF; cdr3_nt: TGCAGTGCTAGAGATCTCAGGCGCGGGGGGGCGCGAGATGAGCAGTTCTTC
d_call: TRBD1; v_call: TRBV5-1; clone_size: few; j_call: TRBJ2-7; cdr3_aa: CASSSTGDMRYEQYF; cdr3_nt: TGCGCCAGCAGCTCGACAGGGGATATGCGTTACGAGCAGTACTTC
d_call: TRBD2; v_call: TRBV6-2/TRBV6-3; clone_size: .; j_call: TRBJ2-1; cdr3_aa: CASSYSRSGGGYNEQFF; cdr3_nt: TGTGCCAGCAGTTACTCGAGAAGCGGGGGAGGCTACAATGAGCAGTTCTTC
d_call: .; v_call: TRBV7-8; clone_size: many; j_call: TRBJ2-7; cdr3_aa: CASSLKTYEQYF; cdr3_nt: TGTGCCAGCAGCTTAAAGACCTACGAGCAGTACTTC
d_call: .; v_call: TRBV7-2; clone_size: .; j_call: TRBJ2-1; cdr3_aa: CASSPRGFGDEQFF; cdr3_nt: TGTGCCAGCAGTCCCAGGGGATTTGGGGATGAGCAGTTCTTC
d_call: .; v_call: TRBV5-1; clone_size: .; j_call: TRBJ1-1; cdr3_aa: CASSLVSPATEAFF; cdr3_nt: TGCGCCAGCAGCTTGGTCTCGCCAGCTACTGAAGCTTTCTTT
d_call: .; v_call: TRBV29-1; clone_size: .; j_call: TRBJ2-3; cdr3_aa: CSVITRFTDTQYF; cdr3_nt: TGCAGCGTAATTACACGGTTCACAGATACGCAGTATTTT
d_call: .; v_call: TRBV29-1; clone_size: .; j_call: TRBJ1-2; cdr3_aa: CSVEKGPNGYTF; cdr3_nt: TGCAGCGTTGAAAAGGGGCCAAATGGCTACACCTTC
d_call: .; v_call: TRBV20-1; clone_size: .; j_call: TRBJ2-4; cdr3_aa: CSARAIVGGGSKNIQYF; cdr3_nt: TGCAGTGCTAGAGCAATCGTAGGTGGGGGGTCTAAAAACATTCAGTACTTC
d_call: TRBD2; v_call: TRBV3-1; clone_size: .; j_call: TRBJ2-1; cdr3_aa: CASSQGPSGVYNEQFF; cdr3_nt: TGTGCCAGCAGCCAAGGTCCGAGCGGGGTTTACAATGAGCAGTTCTTC
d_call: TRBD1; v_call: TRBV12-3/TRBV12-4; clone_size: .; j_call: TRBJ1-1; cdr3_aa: CASSPTGVGNKAFF; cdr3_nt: TGTGCCAGCAGTCCCACAGGGGTTGGAAATAAAGCTTTCTTT
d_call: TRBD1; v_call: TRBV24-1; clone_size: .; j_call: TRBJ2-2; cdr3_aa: CATSDYDRGGSGELFF; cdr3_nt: TGTGCCACCAGTGACTACGACAGGGGTGGTTCCGGGGAGCTGTTTTTT
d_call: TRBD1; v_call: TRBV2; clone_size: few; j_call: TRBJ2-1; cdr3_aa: CASSSRDRVYGEQFF; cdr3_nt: TGTGCCAGCAGTTCCCGGGACAGGGTCTATGGTGAGCAGTTCTTC
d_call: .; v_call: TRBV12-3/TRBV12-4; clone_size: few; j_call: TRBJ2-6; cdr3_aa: CASTYYSSGANVLTF; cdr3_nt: TGTGCCAGCACCTACTATTCCTCTGGGGCCAACGTCCTGACTTTC